This TCR beta chain was retrieved from a study of CD8 T cells in Susac syndrome. A quantity of about 0.5 to 1 ug RNA underwent reverse transcription using random hexamers. TCRdb re-called the immunoSEQ multiplex PCR reads with MiXCR, one entry per CDR3 protein. The table lists some 180,000 distinct CDR3 sequences, roughly 94% of them singletons. Regarding this clonotype: Antigen: not known.

The V and J ends lost 0 bases and 7 bases respectively, with 7 bases between them. CDR1 is LGHNA, CDR2 YNFKEQ, per germline. The CDR3 runs to 13 residues. Study observations and caveats: CD4+ repertoires of Susac syndrome patients lacked detectable clonal expansion.

The receptor's source is a human donor with Susac syndrome. V is TRBV4-2 and J is TRBJ2-1; D ambiguous. Sequences were obtained from CD4+ T cells from PBMCs. The CDR3 loop reads CASSQDMANEQFF. The DNA of the CDR3 is TGTGCCAGCAGCCAAGATATGGCAAATGAGCAGTTCTTC.